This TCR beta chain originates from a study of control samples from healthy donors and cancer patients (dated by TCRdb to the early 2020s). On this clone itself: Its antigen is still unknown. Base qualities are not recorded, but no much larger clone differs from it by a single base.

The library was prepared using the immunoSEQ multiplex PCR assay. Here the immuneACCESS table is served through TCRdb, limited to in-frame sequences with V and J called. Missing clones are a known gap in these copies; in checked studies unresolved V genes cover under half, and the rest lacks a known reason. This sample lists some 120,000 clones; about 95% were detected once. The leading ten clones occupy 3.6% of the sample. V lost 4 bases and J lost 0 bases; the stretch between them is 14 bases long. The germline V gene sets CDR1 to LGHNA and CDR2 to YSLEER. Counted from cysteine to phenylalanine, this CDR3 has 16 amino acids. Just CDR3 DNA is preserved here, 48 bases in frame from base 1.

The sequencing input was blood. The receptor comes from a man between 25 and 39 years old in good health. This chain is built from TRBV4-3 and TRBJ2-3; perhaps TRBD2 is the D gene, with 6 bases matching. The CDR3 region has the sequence CASSPGAGTSTDTQYF. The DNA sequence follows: TGCGCCAGCAGCCCTGGGGCGGGGACTAGCACAGATACGCAGTATTTT.